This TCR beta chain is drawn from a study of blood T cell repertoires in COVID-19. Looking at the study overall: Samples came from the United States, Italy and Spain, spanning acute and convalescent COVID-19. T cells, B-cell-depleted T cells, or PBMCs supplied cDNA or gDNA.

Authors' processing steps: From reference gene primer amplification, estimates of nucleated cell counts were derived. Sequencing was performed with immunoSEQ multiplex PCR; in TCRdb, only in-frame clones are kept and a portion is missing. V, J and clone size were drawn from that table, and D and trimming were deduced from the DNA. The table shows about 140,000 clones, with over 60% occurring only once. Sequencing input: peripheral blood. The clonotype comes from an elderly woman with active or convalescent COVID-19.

CDR3 coding DNA: TGCGCCAGCAGCCTAACAGGGGGTGGTGACGAGCAGTACTTC. As protein: CASSLTGGGDEQYF. The chain links TRBV5-1 to TRBJ2-7; TRBD1 agrees at 8 bases. The trim removed 4 bases at V and 5 bases at J, leaving 8 bases unmatched. Germline CDR1 is SGHRS and CDR2 is YFSETQ. This CDR3 contains 14 residues.